This entry describes one T cell receptor beta chain. This sample is part of a study of siplizumab effects on memory and regulatory T cells. The data were produced by immunoSEQ multiplex PCR, yet TCRdb's version contains in-frame clones alone and is incomplete. The sample holds some 100,000 clones, roughly 96% seen once. Germline V gene sequence: CDR1 GTSNPN, CDR2 SVGIG (reference sequence). V lost 1 base to trimming and J lost 9 bases; unmatched junction nucleotides: 4. The CDR3 has 14 residues. The gene calls are TRBV30 and TRBJ1-6; the match to TRBD1 covers 9 bases. The source material was naive CD4+ T cells sorted from blood. The receptor was isolated from a human donor in good health. CDR3 DNA: TGTGCCTGGAGTGGTACAGGGGGCGGTTCACCCCTCCACTTT. Encoded protein: CAWSGTGGGSPLHF.